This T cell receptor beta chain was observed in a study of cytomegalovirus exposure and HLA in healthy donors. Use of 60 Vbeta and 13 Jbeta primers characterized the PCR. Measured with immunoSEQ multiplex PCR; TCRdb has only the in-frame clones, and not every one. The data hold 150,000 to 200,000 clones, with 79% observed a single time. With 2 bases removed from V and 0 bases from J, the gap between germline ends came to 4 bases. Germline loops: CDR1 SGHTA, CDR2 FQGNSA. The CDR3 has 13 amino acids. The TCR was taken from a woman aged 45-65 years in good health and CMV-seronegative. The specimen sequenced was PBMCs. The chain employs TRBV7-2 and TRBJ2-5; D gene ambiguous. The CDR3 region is CASSLIYQETQYF. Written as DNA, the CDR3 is TGTGCCAGCAGCTTAATCTACCAAGAGACCCAGTACTTC. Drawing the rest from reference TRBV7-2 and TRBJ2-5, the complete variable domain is GAGVSQSPSNKVTEKGKDVELRCDPISGHTALYWYRQSLGQGLEFLIYFQGNSAPDKSGLPSDRFSAERTGGSVSTLTIQRTQQEDSAVYLCASSLIYQETQYFGPGTRLLVL.